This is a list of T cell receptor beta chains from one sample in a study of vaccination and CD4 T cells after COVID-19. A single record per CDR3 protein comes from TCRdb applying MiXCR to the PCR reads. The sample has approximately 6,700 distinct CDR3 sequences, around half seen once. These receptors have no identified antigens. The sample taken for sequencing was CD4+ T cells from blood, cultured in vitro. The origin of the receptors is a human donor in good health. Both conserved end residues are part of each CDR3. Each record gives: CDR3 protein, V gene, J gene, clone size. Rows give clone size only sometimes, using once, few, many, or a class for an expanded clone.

CDR3 protein: CASSPGATGELFF; V gene: TRBV19; J gene: TRBJ2-2; clone size: once
CDR3 protein: CASSQALGTQYF; V gene: TRBV4-2; J gene: TRBJ2-3; clone size: once
CDR3 protein: CASSDSARSSYNEQFF; V gene: TRBV6-4; J gene: TRBJ2-1; clone size: -
CDR3 protein: CAWRDRGHTEAFF; V gene: TRBV30; J gene: TRBJ1-1; clone size: -
CDR3 protein: CSARVWGGSEQYF; V gene: TRBV20-1; J gene: TRBJ2-7; clone size: few
CDR3 protein: CASSSTTDTQYF; V gene: TRBV7-9; J gene: TRBJ2-3; clone size: -
CDR3 protein: CASSTDSVGAFF; V gene: TRBV12-3/TRBV12-4; J gene: TRBJ1-1; clone size: -
CDR3 protein: CASSYSRVWGGSYEQYF; V gene: TRBV6-5; J gene: TRBJ2-7; clone size: -
CDR3 protein: CASSSLGDTQYF; V gene: TRBV12-3/TRBV12-4; J gene: TRBJ2-3; clone size: -
CDR3 protein: CASSPSSGGLQETQYF; V gene: TRBV2; J gene: TRBJ2-5; clone size: -
CDR3 protein: CSASGTGGYEQYF; V gene: TRBV20-1; J gene: TRBJ2-7; clone size: -
CDR3 protein: CATSRDSGHQPQHF; V gene: TRBV15; J gene: TRBJ1-5; clone size: few
CDR3 protein: CSARDPAGGLADNEQFF; V gene: TRBV20-1; J gene: TRBJ2-1; clone size: -
CDR3 protein: CASSLGRRGSANYNEQFF; V gene: TRBV7-2; J gene: TRBJ2-1; clone size: medium-sized
CDR3 protein: CSAKDYRGRTEAFF; V gene: TRBV20-1; J gene: TRBJ1-1; clone size: -
CDR3 protein: CASSLRQATEAFF; V gene: TRBV7-3; J gene: TRBJ1-1; clone size: few
CDR3 protein: CASSQADRHGGYTF; V gene: TRBV4-2; J gene: TRBJ1-2; clone size: -
CDR3 protein: CSAWDGPRDEQYF; V gene: TRBV20-1; J gene: TRBJ2-7; clone size: -
CDR3 protein: CSARVGEGQFYEQYF; V gene: TRBV20-1; J gene: TRBJ2-7; clone size: -
CDR3 protein: CASSIFGQETQYF; V gene: TRBV19; J gene: TRBJ2-5; clone size: -
CDR3 protein: CSARGDRNQPQHF; V gene: TRBV20-1; J gene: TRBJ1-5; clone size: few
CDR3 protein: CASSPRQGEGQPQHF; V gene: TRBV6-2/TRBV6-3; J gene: TRBJ1-5; clone size: few
CDR3 protein: CASSLGQGPTGELFF; V gene: TRBV12-3/TRBV12-4; J gene: TRBJ2-2; clone size: few
CDR3 protein: CAGSYGSNQPQHF; V gene: TRBV19; J gene: TRBJ1-5; clone size: few
CDR3 protein: CASTPGGGEAFF; V gene: TRBV27; J gene: TRBJ1-1; clone size: -
CDR3 protein: CASSESQNSPLHF; V gene: TRBV6-1; J gene: TRBJ1-6; clone size: -
CDR3 protein: CASSLTDQETQYF; V gene: TRBV11-2; J gene: TRBJ2-5; clone size: few
CDR3 protein: CASSLGGPDNQPQHF; V gene: TRBV7-9; J gene: TRBJ1-5; clone size: few
CDR3 protein: CASSPRRDAYNEQFF; V gene: TRBV18; J gene: TRBJ2-1; clone size: -
CDR3 protein: CASSLGTGDTEAFF; V gene: TRBV7-8; J gene: TRBJ1-1; clone size: -
CDR3 protein: CASGYSYEQYF; V gene: TRBV7-6; J gene: TRBJ2-7; clone size: once
CDR3 protein: CSANTGENEKLFF; V gene: TRBV20-1; J gene: TRBJ1-4; clone size: -
CDR3 protein: CAWTSDRGHQPQHF; V gene: TRBV30; J gene: TRBJ1-5; clone size: few
CDR3 protein: CASSPGDYGYTF; V gene: TRBV10-1; J gene: TRBJ1-2; clone size: few
CDR3 protein: CASSLRTAMGFYGYTF; V gene: TRBV19; J gene: TRBJ1-2; clone size: -
CDR3 protein: CASSQGDSSNSPLHF; V gene: TRBV5-1; J gene: TRBJ1-6; clone size: -
CDR3 protein: CASVSPARVRYEQYF; V gene: TRBV7-6; J gene: TRBJ2-7; clone size: -
CDR3 protein: CATSDDGVNYGYTF; V gene: TRBV24-1; J gene: TRBJ1-2; clone size: few
CDR3 protein: CASSYVAGDTEAFF; V gene: TRBV6-5; J gene: TRBJ1-1; clone size: few
CDR3 protein: CASSHSLGDRVLAEAFF; V gene: TRBV5-8; J gene: TRBJ1-1; clone size: -
CDR3 protein: CASSPSPGGGLNTEAFF; V gene: TRBV6-1; J gene: TRBJ1-1; clone size: -
CDR3 protein: CASSLESGGRGYTF; V gene: TRBV7-9; J gene: TRBJ1-2; clone size: few
CDR3 protein: CASSVDRDNSPLHF; V gene: TRBV2; J gene: TRBJ1-6; clone size: few
CDR3 protein: CASSYGQLNTEAFF; V gene: TRBV6-2/TRBV6-3; J gene: TRBJ1-1; clone size: once
CDR3 protein: CSVALIRGDTEAFF; V gene: TRBV29-1; J gene: TRBJ1-1; clone size: -
CDR3 protein: CASSPGGSGRDGYTF; V gene: TRBV5-1; J gene: TRBJ1-2; clone size: -
CDR3 protein: CASGTYAFF; V gene: TRBV7-9; J gene: TRBJ1-1; clone size: -
CDR3 protein: CSARGILVKQETQYF; V gene: TRBV20-1; J gene: TRBJ2-5; clone size: hyperexpanded